These 23 T cell receptor beta chains came from one sample sequenced in a study of cytomegalovirus exposure and HLA in healthy donors. In the PCR, 60 Vbeta and 13 Jbeta primers were used. Data came from immunoSEQ multiplex PCR; TCRdb stores just in-frame clones and leaves some out. The sample holds 150,000 to 190,000 clones, about 75% seen once. Sample: PBMCs. The source is a man younger than 35 in good health and CMV-seronegative.

This clone was seen more than once but under ten times. This chain links TRBV7-2 with TRBJ2-3; perhaps TRBD2 as D (5 bases). The V gene lost 5 bases and the J gene lost 7 bases, with 7 bases spanning the gap. There are 11 residues in the CDR3. Germline loops: CDR1 SGHTA, CDR2 FQGNSA. CDR3 protein: CASSPDYTQYF. DNA for the CDR3: TGTGCCAGCAGCCCGGACTATACGCAGTATTTT.

The V call is TRBV28, the J call TRBJ2-2, with 11 positions matching TRBD2. V lost 5 bases to trimming and J lost 6 bases; unmatched junction nucleotides: 5. Germline V CDR1 and CDR2: MDHEN, SYDVKM. There are 15 residues in the CDR3. CDR3 DNA: TGTGCCAGCAGTCCCTGGACTAGCGGGCCCGGGGAGCTGTTTTTT. Encoded protein: CASSPWTSGPGELFF.

J is TRBJ2-1 and V is TRBV9; TRBD1 is a possible D gene (8 bases). V lost 0 bases and J lost 3, with 25 bases in between. The CDR3 is 20 amino acids. Germline CDR1 is SGDLS and CDR2 is YYNGEE. The CDR3 DNA reads TGTGCCAGCAGCGTAGATCCAGGGGGGGCTGGGGACAGGCTCTACAATGAGCAGTTCTTC. Translated, it gives CASSVDPGGAGDRLYNEQFF.

The CDR3 here is CASSALAGVIDEQFF. The CDR3 bases are TGTGCCAGCAGTGCACTAGCGGGAGTAATCGATGAGCAGTTCTTC. The chain combines TRBV27 with TRBJ2-1, with 11 bases lining up with TRBD2. The trim removed 5 bases at V and 8 bases at J, leaving 8 bases unmatched. Germline V gene sequence: CDR1 MNHEY, CDR2 SMNVEV (reference sequence). This CDR3 is built from 15 residues.

The chain has TRBV4-3 and TRBJ1-2; D not resolved. Trimming pared 0 bases from V and 4 bases from J, leaving 18 bases between. The germline gives CDR1 LGHNA, CDR2 YSLEER. The CDR3 totals 17 residues. The CDR3 DNA follows: TGCGCCAGCAGCCAAGAATCGTCCAGTCCTCGTACCTATGGCTACACCTTC. Amino acid sequence: CASSQESSSPRTYGYTF.

The chain recombines TRBV19 with TRBJ2-1, with 11 bases matching TRBD2. The length of the CDR3 is 13 residues. V lost 6 bases to trimming and J lost 12 bases; unmatched junction nucleotides: 7. Germline V gene lookup returns CDR1 LNHDA and CDR2 SQIVND (reference sequence). The CDR3 DNA is TGTGCCAGTAGCCTACTAGCGGGAGATTTGCAGTTCTTC. Translating it yields CASSLLAGDLQFF.

This clone was observed a handful of times. The V call is TRBV5-1, the J call TRBJ2-7, with TRBD1 matching over 7 bases. Trimming removed 7 bases from V and 5 bases from J; junction bases left unmatched: 12. The CDR3 spans 14 residues. The germline CDR1 and CDR2 sequences are SGHRS and YFSETQ. The CDR3 coding sequence is TGCGCCAGCGGGAGACAGGGAGACTTTGACGAGCAGTACTTC. It is translated as CASGRQGDFDEQYF.

This chain links TRBV7-9 with TRBJ2-1; D gene unclear. The CDR3 is 13 residues long. Germline V CDR1 and CDR2: SEHNR, FQNEAQ (reference sequence). Trimming cost V 2 bases and J 9 bases, with 11 bases left between them. The CDR3 sequence: CASSLPQLTEQFF. CDR3 bases: TGTGCCAGCAGCTTACCCCAACTCACTGAGCAGTTCTTC. Full variable domain (remainder filled in from reference TRBV7-9 and TRBJ2-1): DTGVSQNPRHKITKRGQNVTFRCDPISEHNRLYWYRQTLGQGPEFLTYFQNEAQLEKSRLLSDRFSAERPKGSFSTLEIQRTEQGDSAMYLCASSLPQLTEQFFGPGTRLTVL.

V gene TRBV14 combines with J gene TRBJ1-4; weak D call: TRBD1 (5 bases). Germline loops: CDR1 SGHDN, CDR2 FVKESK. Trimming shortened V by 3 bases and J by 3 bases, and 11 bases separated the two germline ends. CDR3 length: 15 residues. In DNA, the CDR3 is TGTGCCAGCAGCCATCTAAGACAGCCTAATGAAAAACTGTTTTTT. It encodes CASSHLRQPNEKLFF.

The chain couples TRBV5-1 to TRBJ2-5; D may be TRBD1 (5 bases). The J call is uncertain, as TRBJ2-7 better fits the DNA end. Germline CDR1 and CDR2: SGHRS and YFSETQ. There are 13 residues in the CDR3. CDR3 sequence: CASSFGHSYEQYF. DNA of the CDR3: TGCGCCAGCAGCTTCGGACACTCCTACGAGCAGTACTTC.

The CDR3 protein is CASSTGDAQPQHF. The CDR3 bases are TGTGCCAGCAGTACAGGGGATGCCCAGCCCCAGCATTTT. The chain is built from TRBV6-5 and TRBJ1-5, with 7 bases matching TRBD1. The ends lost 5 bases at V and 7 bases at J; junction bases unmatched: 5. This CDR3 contains 13 residues. Germline values: CDR1 MNHEY, CDR2 SVGAGI.

The CDR3 sequence: CASSETQGGAETQYF. CDR3 DNA: TGTGCCAGCAGTGAAACACAGGGTGGGGCAGAGACCCAGTACTTC. V is TRBV6-1 and J is TRBJ2-5; the D gene is possibly TRBD1 (6 bases). Trimming left V 2 bases short and J 4 bases short, with 14 bases between. Per germline, CDR1 MNHNS and CDR2 SASEGT. The CDR3 covers 15 residues.

Worth noting for this clone: An end of the junction differs from the germline gene, which may be a read error. The V and J genes are TRBV7-9 and TRBJ2-1; 10 bases are a match to TRBD2. The germline CDR1 and CDR2 sequences are SEHNR and FQNEAQ (reference sequence). CDR3 length equals 14 residues. The CDR3 sequence is CSSSLAGGYNEQFF. The DNA of the CDR3 is TGTTCCAGCAGCTTAGCGGGAGGCTACAATGAGCAGTTCTTC.

V and J are TRBV4-1 and TRBJ2-2; perhaps TRBD2 as D (6 bases). CDR1 and CDR2 (germline): MGHRA, YSYEKL. This CDR3 contains 13 residues. V lost 3 bases and J 6 bases, leaving 8 bases between the germline ends. The CDR3 protein is CASSQWEAGELFF. The CDR3 DNA is TGCGCCAGCAGCCAGTGGGAGGCCGGGGAGCTGTTTTTT.

This clone was counted between two and nine times. The rearrangement uses TRBV28 and TRBJ2-3, with D tentatively TRBD2 (6 bases). V was pared by 8 bases and J by 2 bases, with 20 bases between. The CDR3 has 16 amino acids. CDR1 MDHEN and CDR2 SYDVKM come from the germline V gene. CDR3 amino acids: CASGLGTSSSTDTQYF. The CDR3 DNA reads TGTGCCAGCGGACTCGGGACTTCTTCTTCCACAGATACGCAGTATTTT.

This clone was picked up one time. V gene TRBV27 combines with J gene TRBJ2-2; D is possibly TRBD1 (6 bases). Deletions cut 3 bases from V and 6 bases from J, with 11 bases between. This CDR3 contains 14 residues. From germline, CDR1 is MNHEY and CDR2 SMNVEV (reference sequence). The CDR3 nucleotides read TGTGCCAGCAGTTTGAACAGGGCACCCGGGGAGCTGTTTTTT. Its translation: CASSLNRAPGELFF.

The chain has TRBV15 and TRBJ2-3; TRBD1 matches 9 bases. Germline CDR1 and CDR2: LNHNV and YYDKDF (reference sequence). This CDR3 region has 15 residues. V was clipped by 0 bases and J by 10 bases; unmatched bases: 8. In DNA, the CDR3 is TGTGCCACCAGCAGAGAGAACTCCGGACAGGGGTCGCAGTATTTT. It specifies CATSRENSGQGSQYF.

The rearrangement links TRBV27 to TRBJ2-1; 8 bases map to TRBD1. There are 17 residues in the CDR3. Trimming removed 7 bases from V and 0 bases from J; junction bases left unmatched: 11. Per germline, CDR1 MNHEY and CDR2 SMNVEV (reference sequence). In DNA form, the CDR3 reads TGTGCCAGCACCCATAGGTCAGGGGGCAGCTCCTACAATGAGCAGTTCTTC. Protein: CASTHRSGGSSYNEQFF.

The rearrangement joins TRBV2 to TRBJ2-1, with 11 bases matching TRBD2. The CDR3 is 16 residues long. The germline gives CDR1 SNHLY, CDR2 FYNNEI. The V gene end was trimmed by 5 bases and the J gene end by 4 bases; junction bases not matched to a gene: 7. The CDR3 nucleotides read TGTGCCAGCAGTACGGTAGGGACTAGCGGATACAATGAGCAGTTCTTC. This codes for CASSTVGTSGYNEQFF.

The chain recombines TRBV5-4 with TRBJ2-5; unclear D gene. The CDR3 runs 13 residues. Germline V gene sequence: CDR1 SGHNT, CDR2 YYREEE (reference sequence). V gave up 0 bases and J gave up 5 bases, with 8 bases separating them. Here the CDR3 reads CASSLDRAETQYF. The CDR3 DNA reads TGTGCCAGCAGCTTGGACCGTGCGGAGACCCAGTACTTC.

This clone is labeled as medium-sized. The CDR3 region is CASSQDGGAGANVLTF. DNA for the CDR3: TGCGCCAGCAGCCAAGATGGGGGGGCTGGGGCCAACGTCCTGACTTTC. V usage is TRBV4-3 and J usage is TRBJ2-6; 7 bases line up with TRBD2. Trimming took 0 bases from V and 2 from J; bases not matched to a gene: 1. This CDR3 contains 16 residues. Germline CDR1 is LGHNA and CDR2 is YSLEER.

The chain couples TRBV7-2 to TRBJ2-4; weak D call: TRBD2 (6 bases). This CDR3 is 13 amino acids long. The ends were cut back, 4 bases at V and 7 bases at J, with 11 bases in the middle. Looked up from germline, CDR1 is SGHTA and CDR2 is FQGNSA. CDR3 loop: CASSSRERNIQYF. The CDR3 nucleotides are TGTGCCAGCAGCTCGCGGGAACGGAACATTCAGTACTTC.

This clone was recorded a few times. The chain couples TRBV6-5 to TRBJ1-1; 7 bases align to TRBD1. The V gene end was trimmed by 8 bases and the J gene end by 0 bases; junction bases not matched to a gene: 6. This CDR3 has 14 amino acids. CDR1 MNHEY and CDR2 SVGAGI come from the germline V gene. The DNA of the CDR3 is TGTGCCAGCGGAACAGGGGCCATGAACACTGAAGCTTTCTTT. This translates into CASGTGAMNTEAFF.